One and the same sample provided the 14 T cell receptor beta chains below, sequenced in a study of blood T cell repertoires in COVID-19 (dated by TCRdb to 2018 to 2021). Libraries were made using the immunoSEQ multiplex PCR assay. TCRdb carries this immuneACCESS record with in-frame sequences only. Its versions omit some clonotypes, under half of them owing to an unresolved V gene in the studies checked, with the rest unexplained. The sample includes almost 500,000 clones, with roughly nine tenths observed a single time. The top ten clones comprise around 8% of the sample. Source material: PBMCs or T cells enriched from blood (not recorded which). These receptors originate from a woman aged 60-70 years who had recovered from COVID-19.

The chain couples TRBV29-1 to TRBJ1-1; 7 positions match TRBD1. Losses at the gene ends were 4 bases for V and 4 bases for J; bases not matched to a gene: 9. The germline gives CDR1 SQVTM, CDR2 ANQGSEA. The CDR3 spans 14 residues. The CDR3 DNA sequence: TGCAGCGTTGTTTCGCGCCAGGGGGTCACTGAAGCTTTCTTT. It yields the protein CSVVSRQGVTEAFF.

The chain employs TRBV10-3 and TRBJ2-2, with D possibly matching TRBD1 (8 bases). Trimming took 5 bases from V and 4 from J, leaving 14 bases between them. Germline CDR1 is ENHRY and CDR2 is SYGVKD. The length of the CDR3 is 15 residues. The CDR3 DNA reads as TGTGCCATCAGTCAGGACAGGGAGGGCACCGGGGAGCTGTTTTTT. Amino acids: CAISQDREGTGELFF.

The V gene is TRBV7-2, the J gene TRBJ2-3, with 9 positions matching TRBD2. V was pared by 5 bases and J by 6 bases, with 12 bases of the junction left unmatched. The CDR3 extends over 16 amino acids. From germline, CDR1 is SGHTA and CDR2 FQGNSA. The CDR3 loop reads CASSPPGTSRGDTQYF. CDR3 coding DNA: TGTGCCAGCAGCCCTCCCGGGACTAGCCGGGGGGATACGCAGTATTTT.

This chain links TRBV25-1 with TRBJ1-2; D possibly corresponds to TRBD1 (5 bases). With 1 base removed from V and 8 bases from J, the gap between germline ends came to 11 bases. The germline V gene has CDR1 MGHDK and CDR2 SYGVNS. CDR3 length: 13 amino acids. In nucleotides, the CDR3 is TGTGCCAGCAGTGAATTAGGGGTGTTCGGCTACACCTTC. It is translated as CASSELGVFGYTF.

This chain links TRBV30 with TRBJ2-1; no clear D gene. The germline CDR1 and CDR2 sequences are GTSNPN and SVGIG (reference sequence). There are 14 residues in the CDR3. V was pared by 2 bases and J by 5 bases, with 13 bases between. In nucleotides, the CDR3 is TGTGCCTGGAGTCTCCTCATATGGCACAATGAGCAGTTCTTC. Its translation is CAWSLLIWHNEQFF.

The chain carries TRBV6-6 and TRBJ1-1; 7 nucleotides match TRBD1. This CDR3 contains 11 residues. With 5 bases clipped from V and 8 bases from J, the junction kept 2 bases outside the gene matches. Germline lookup yields CDR1 MNHNY and CDR2 SVGAGI (reference sequence). CDR3 coding DNA: TGTGCCAGCAGTACGGACAGGGAAGCTTTCTTT. This gives the protein CASSTDREAFF.

This sequence joins TRBV24-1 and TRBJ2-3, with 13 bases matching TRBD2. Germline loops: CDR1 KGHDR, CDR2 SFDVKD. The V and J ends lost 4 bases and 5 bases, in that order; junction bases with no gene match: 8. CDR3 length: 17 amino acids. The CDR3 spells CATSEGGLAGAGDTQYF. In DNA form, the CDR3 reads TGTGCCACCAGTGAAGGAGGACTAGCGGGGGCCGGAGATACGCAGTATTTT.

J is TRBJ2-1 and V is TRBV6-5; a weak D match, TRBD2 (7 bases). Between the trimmed V and J ends, which lost 2 bases and 4 bases, there was a span of 12 bases. Germline V lookup: CDR1 MNHEY, CDR2 SVGAGI. CDR3 length equals 15 residues. This CDR3 is CASSYAGGRYNEQFF. The CDR3 region has the DNA TGTGCCAGCAGTTACGCCGGGGGGCGTTACAATGAGCAGTTCTTC.

The V gene is TRBV5-6, the J gene TRBJ2-4, with TRBD1 as a possible D gene (6 bases). The germline V gene has CDR1 SGHDT and CDR2 YYEEEE. The CDR3 is made up of 13 amino acids. Trimming pared 1 base from V and 9 bases from J, leaving 11 bases between. The CDR3 region is CASSLFRGSIQYF. In DNA form, the CDR3 reads TGTGCCAGCAGCTTGTTCAGGGGCAGCATTCAGTACTTC.

The chain joins TRBV9 to TRBJ2-3, with TRBD2 matching over 8 bases. The CDR3 consists of 17 residues. With V trimmed by 0 bases and J by 5 bases, 11 bases remained unmatched. The germline V gene has CDR1 SGDLS and CDR2 YYNGEE. CDR3 nucleotide sequence: TGTGCCAGCAGCGTAGCTACAGCGGGGGCCGTGCAAGATACGCAGTATTTT. Translating gives CASSVATAGAVQDTQYF. The variable domain in full, with the rest retrieved from reference TRBV9 and TRBJ2-3, is DSGVTQTPKHLITATGQRVTLRCSPRSGDLSVYWYQQSLDQGLQFLIQYYNGEERAKGNILERFSAQQFPDLHSELNLSSLELGDSALYFCASSVATAGAVQDTQYFGPGTRLTVL.

The chain is built from TRBV19 and TRBJ1-2; D is possibly TRBD1 (5 bases). Trimming took off 3 bases at V and 1 base at J, with 6 bases between the two ends. Germline assignment: CDR1 LNHDA and CDR2 SQIVND (reference sequence). The CDR3 has 13 amino acids. CDR3 coding DNA: TGTGCCAGTAGTATCCAGGGTAACTATGGCTACACCTTC. Translation: CASSIQGNYGYTF. The full variable domain, rest sourced from reference TRBV19 and TRBJ1-2, is DGGITQSPKYLFRKEGQNVTLSCEQNLNHDAMYWYRQDPGQGLRLIYYSQIVNDFQKGDIAEGYSVSREKKESFPLTVTSAQKNPTAFYLCASSIQGNYGYTFGSGTRLTVV.

The chain combines TRBV19 with TRBJ2-1, with TRBD1 matching 9 bases. V shed 5 bases, J shed 8 bases, and the junction held 13 bases outside the gene matches. Germline lookup yields CDR1 LNHDA and CDR2 SQIVND (reference sequence). This CDR3 has 16 residues. The CDR3 DNA sequence: TGTGCCAGTAGTTCCAGACAGGGGGGAAAAACGGATGAGCAGTTCTTC. This encodes CASSSRQGGKTDEQFF.

The chain links TRBV7-9 to TRBJ1-1; unclear D gene. The germline V and J ends were trimmed by 1 base and 6 bases, with 15 bases remaining between them. This CDR3 comprises 15 residues. In germline, CDR1 is SEHNR, CDR2 FQNEAQ (reference sequence). CDR3 in DNA: TGTGCCAGCAGCTTAGGGGAGTGGGAATTCGCTGAAGCTTTCTTT. This translates into CASSLGEWEFAEAFF.

The rearrangement joins TRBV6-5 to TRBJ2-4, with D possibly matching TRBD1 (5 bases). The germline V gene has CDR1 MNHEY and CDR2 SVGAGI. Trimming pared 11 bases from V and 7 bases from J, leaving 21 bases between. The CDR3 covers 14 residues. The CDR3 sequence: CAASDGPQGNIQYF. CDR3 coding DNA: TGTGCCGCGTCGGACGGCCCGCAGGGCAACATTCAGTACTTC.